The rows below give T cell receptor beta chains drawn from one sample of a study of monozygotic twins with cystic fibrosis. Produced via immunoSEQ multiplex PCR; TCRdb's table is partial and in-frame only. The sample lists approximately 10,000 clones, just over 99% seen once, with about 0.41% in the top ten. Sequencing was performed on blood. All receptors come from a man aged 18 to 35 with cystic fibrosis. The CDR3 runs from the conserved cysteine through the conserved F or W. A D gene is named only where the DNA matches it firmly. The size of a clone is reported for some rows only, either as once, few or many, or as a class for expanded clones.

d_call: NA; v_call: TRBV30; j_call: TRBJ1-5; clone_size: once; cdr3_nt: TGTGCCTGGAGTGTACCCAGGATCAATCAGCCCCAGCATTTT; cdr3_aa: CAWSVPRINQPQHF
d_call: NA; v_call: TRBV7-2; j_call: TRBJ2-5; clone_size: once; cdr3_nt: TGTGCCAGCAGCTTATCGCCGGGGGCAGAGACCCAGTACTTC; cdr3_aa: CASSLSPGAETQYF
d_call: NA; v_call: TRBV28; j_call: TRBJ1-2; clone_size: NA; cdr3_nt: TGTGCCAGCAGTTTAAGTGGCCAGTTCGGCTATGGCTACACCTTC; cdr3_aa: CASSLSGQFGYGYTF
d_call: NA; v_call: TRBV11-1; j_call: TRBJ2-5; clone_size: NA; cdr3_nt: TGTGCCAGCAGCAGGGACGGTCAAGAGACCCAGTACTTC; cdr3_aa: CASSRDGQETQYF
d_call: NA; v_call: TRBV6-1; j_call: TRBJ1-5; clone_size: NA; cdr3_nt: TGTGCCAGCAGTGTTGAGAGAGGGCAGCCCCAGCATTTT; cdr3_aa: CASSVERGQPQHF
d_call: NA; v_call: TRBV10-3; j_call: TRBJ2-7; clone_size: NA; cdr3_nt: TGTGCCATCAGTGAGTCGGGGCCGTCTGAGCTCTACGAGCAGTACTTC; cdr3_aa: CAISESGPSELYEQYF
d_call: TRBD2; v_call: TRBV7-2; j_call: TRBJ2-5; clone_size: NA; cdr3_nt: TGTGCCAGCAGCCTAGCGGGGGGATCCCAAGAGACCCAGTACTTC; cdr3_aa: CASSLAGGSQETQYF
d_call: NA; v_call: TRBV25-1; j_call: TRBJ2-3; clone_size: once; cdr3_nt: TGTGCCAGCAGTGAACGATGGAGCACAGATACGCAGTATTTT; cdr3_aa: CASSERWSTDTQYF
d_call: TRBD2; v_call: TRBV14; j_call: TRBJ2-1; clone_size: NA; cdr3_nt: TGTGCCAGCAGCAAGCGGGAGAGCTACAATGAGCAGTTCTTC; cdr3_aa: CASSKRESYNEQFF
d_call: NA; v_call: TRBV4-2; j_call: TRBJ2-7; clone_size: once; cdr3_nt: TGTGCCAGCAGCCAGGGGGCCTTTGAGCAGTACTTC; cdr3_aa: CASSQGAFEQYF
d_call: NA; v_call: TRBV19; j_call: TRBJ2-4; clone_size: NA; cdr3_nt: TGTGCCAGTAGTATTTATAAAGGAAGTAACATTCAGTACTTC; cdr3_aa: CASSIYKGSNIQYF
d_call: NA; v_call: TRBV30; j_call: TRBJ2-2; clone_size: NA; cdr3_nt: TGTGCCTGGAACGTGGCCCAGTACACCGGGGAGCTGTTTTTT; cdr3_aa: CAWNVAQYTGELFF
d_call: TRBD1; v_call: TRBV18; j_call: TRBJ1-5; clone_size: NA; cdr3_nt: TGTGCCAGCTCACCACCGGAAACCGACAGGGGAACTCGGCAGCCCCAGCATTTT; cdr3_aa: CASSPPETDRGTRQPQHF
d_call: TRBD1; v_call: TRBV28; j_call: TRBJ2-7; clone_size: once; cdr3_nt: TGTGCCAGCAGCATATTGGGACAGGACTACGAGCAGTACTTC; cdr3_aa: CASSILGQDYEQYF
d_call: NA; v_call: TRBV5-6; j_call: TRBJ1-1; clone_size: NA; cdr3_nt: TGTGCCAGCAGCCCATATAGGGGCACTGAAGCTTTCTTT; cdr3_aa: CASSPYRGTEAFF
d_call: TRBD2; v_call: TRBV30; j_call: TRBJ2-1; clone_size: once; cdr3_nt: TGTGCCTGGAGTGCGGGGGGGCCGGGCAATGAGCAGTTCTTC; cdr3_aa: CAWSAGGPGNEQFF
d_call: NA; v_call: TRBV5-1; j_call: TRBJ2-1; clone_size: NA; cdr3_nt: TGCGCCAGCAGCCGAGCAAATGAGCAGTTCTTC; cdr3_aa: CASSRANEQFF
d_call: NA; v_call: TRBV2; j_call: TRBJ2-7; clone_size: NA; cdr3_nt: TGTGCCAGCATCGGGTTTACCCCCTACGAGCAGTACTTC; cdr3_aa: CASIGFTPYEQYF
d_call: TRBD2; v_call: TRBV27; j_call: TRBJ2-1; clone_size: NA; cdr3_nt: TGTGCCAGCAGTTTATTGACTAGCGGGAGGCCCAATGAGCAGTTCTTC; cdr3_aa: CASSLLTSGRPNEQFF
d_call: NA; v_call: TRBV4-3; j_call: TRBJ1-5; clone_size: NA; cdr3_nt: TGCGCCAGCAGCCCCATGCCCGGCAGCAATCAGCCCCAGCATTTT; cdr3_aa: CASSPMPGSNQPQHF
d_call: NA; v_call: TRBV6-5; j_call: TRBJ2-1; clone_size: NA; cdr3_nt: TGTGCCAGCAGTTACGGGAATGAGCAGTTCTTC; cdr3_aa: CASSYGNEQFF
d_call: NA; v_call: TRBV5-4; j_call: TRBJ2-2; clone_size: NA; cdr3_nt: TGTGCCAGCAGGCCATGGGTCGGCGGGGAGCTGTTTTTT; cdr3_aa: CASRPWVGGELFF
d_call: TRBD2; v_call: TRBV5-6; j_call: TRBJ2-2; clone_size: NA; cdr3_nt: TGTGCCAGCAGCCCCCTAGCGGCTGCCGGGGAGCTGTTTTTT; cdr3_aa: CASSPLAAAGELFF
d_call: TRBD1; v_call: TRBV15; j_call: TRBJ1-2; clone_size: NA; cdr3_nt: TGTGCCACCAGCAGAGAGTGGGACAGGGCGGCCCGGCGTAGGGCTAACTATGGCTACACCTTC; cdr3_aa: CATSREWDRAARRRANYGYTF
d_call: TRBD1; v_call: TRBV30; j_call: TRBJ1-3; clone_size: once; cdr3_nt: TGTGCCTGGAGGAAAAACAGGGGCTCGGGAAACACCATATATTTT; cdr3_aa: CAWRKNRGSGNTIYF
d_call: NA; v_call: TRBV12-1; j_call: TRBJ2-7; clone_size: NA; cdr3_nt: TGTGCCAGCAGCTTTGGGGGCCGTCTCGGCGAGCAGTACTTC; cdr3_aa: CASSFGGRLGEQYF
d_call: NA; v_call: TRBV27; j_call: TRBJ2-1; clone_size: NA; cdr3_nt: TGTGCCAGCAGTGAAATAGGCTCCTACAATGAGCAGTTCTTC; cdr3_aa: CASSEIGSYNEQFF
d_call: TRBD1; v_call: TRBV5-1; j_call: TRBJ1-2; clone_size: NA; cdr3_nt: TGCGCCAGCAGCTTGGAGGGACAGGGGGCGGGTGGCTACACCTTC; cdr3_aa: CASSLEGQGAGGYTF
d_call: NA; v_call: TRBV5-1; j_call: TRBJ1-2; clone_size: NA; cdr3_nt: TGCGCCAGCAGCTTGGAATGGGACCTCCGCAGGGGTGGCTACACCTTC; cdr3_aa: CASSLEWDLRRGGYTF
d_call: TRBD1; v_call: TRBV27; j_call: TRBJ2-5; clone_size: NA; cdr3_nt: TGTGCCAGCAGGTACAGGGGTACATGGGGCCAAGAGACCCAGTACTTC; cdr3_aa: CASRYRGTWGQETQYF
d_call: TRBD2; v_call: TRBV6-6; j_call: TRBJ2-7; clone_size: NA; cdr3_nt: TGTGCCAGCACGGGGGGTTACGAGCAGTACTTC; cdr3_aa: CASTGGYEQYF
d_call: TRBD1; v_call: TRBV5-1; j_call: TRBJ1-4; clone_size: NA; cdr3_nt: TGCGCCAGCAGCGCGGGACAGGGGACTGAAAAACTGTTTTTT; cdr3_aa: CASSAGQGTEKLFF
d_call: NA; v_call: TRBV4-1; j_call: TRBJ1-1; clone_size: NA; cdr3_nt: TGCGCCAGCAGCCAAGTTGGCTCAGGAATGAACACTGAAGCTTTCTTT; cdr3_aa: CASSQVGSGMNTEAFF
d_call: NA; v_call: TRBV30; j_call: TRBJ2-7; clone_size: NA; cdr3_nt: TGTGCCTGGAGCCCGGGACTCGCAAAGTACTTC; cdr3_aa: CAWSPGLAKYF
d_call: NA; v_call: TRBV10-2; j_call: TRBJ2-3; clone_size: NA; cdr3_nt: TGCGCCAGCAGTGAATCCCGAGGGTACACAGATACGCAGTATTTT; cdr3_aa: CASSESRGYTDTQYF
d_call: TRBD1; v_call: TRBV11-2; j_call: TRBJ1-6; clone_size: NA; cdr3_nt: TGTGCCAGCAGCTTCCGGGACAGAGGGAATTCACCCCTCCACTTT; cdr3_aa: CASSFRDRGNSPLHF
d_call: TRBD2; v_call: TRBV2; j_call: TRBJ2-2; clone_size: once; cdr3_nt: TGTGCCAGGACTGGGACTAGCGGGAGCATCGGGGAGCTGTTTTTT; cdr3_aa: CARTGTSGSIGELFF
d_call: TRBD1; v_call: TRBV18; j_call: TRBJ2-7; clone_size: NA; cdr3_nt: TGTGCCAGCTCTTATCCGACAGGGCTTGGCCACGAGCAGTACTTC; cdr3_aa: CASSYPTGLGHEQYF
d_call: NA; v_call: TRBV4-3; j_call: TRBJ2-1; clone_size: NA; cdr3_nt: TGCGCCAGCAGCCAAGGAGGAGGATCCTACAATGAGCAGTTCTTC; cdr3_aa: CASSQGGGSYNEQFF
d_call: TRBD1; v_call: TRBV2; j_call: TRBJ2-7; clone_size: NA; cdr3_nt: TGTGCCAGCAGGCCGGGACAGGGGGTCGGCGAGCAGTACTTC; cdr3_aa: CASRPGQGVGEQYF
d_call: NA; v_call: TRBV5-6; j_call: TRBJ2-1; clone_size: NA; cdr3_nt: TGTGCCAGCAGACAATACCGGGACTCGGGGTACAATGAGCAGTTCTTC; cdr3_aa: CASRQYRDSGYNEQFF
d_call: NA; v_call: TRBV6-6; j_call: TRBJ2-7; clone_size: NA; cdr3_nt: TGTGCCAGCAGTTACGTCGGCGGCTACGAGCAGTACTTC; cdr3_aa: CASSYVGGYEQYF
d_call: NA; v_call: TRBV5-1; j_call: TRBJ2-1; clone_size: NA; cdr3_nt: TGCGCCAGCAGCTTGGTTGTCGGGATGACCTACAATGAGCAGTTCTTC; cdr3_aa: CASSLVVGMTYNEQFF
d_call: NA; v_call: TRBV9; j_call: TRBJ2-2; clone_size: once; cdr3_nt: TGTGCCAGCAGCGCGCTCCTCGACGGGGAGCTGTTTTTT; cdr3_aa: CASSALLDGELFF
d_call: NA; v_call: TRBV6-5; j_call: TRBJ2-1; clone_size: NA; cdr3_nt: TGTGCCAGCAGTTACTCGGTGGCGGGCTACAATGAGCAGTTCTTC; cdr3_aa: CASSYSVAGYNEQFF
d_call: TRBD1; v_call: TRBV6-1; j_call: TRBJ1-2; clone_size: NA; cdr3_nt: TGTGCCAGCAGTGACCGGGACAGGGGGCAAGGCTACACCTTC; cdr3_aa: CASSDRDRGQGYTF
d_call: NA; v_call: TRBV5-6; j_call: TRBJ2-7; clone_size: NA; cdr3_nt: TGTGCCAGCAGCTTGGTTGGAGGGCCCGAGCAGTACTTC; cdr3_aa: CASSLVGGPEQYF
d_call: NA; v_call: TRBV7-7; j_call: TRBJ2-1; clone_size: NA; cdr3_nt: TGTGCTAGCAGCTCAGGGGACTTAACCTACAATGAGCAGTTCTTC; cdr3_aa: CASSSGDLTYNEQFF
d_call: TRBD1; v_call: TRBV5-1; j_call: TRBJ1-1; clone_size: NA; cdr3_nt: TGCGCCAGCAGCCCCCGGACAGGAAGGACTGAAGCTTTCTTT; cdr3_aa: CASSPRTGRTEAFF
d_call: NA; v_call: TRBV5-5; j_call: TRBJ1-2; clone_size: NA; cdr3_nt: TGTGCCAGCAGCCAGATTCAGACTAACTATGGCTACACCTTC; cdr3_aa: CASSQIQTNYGYTF